This TCR beta chain was documented in a study of radiation and T cells in renal cell carcinoma. Germline CDR1 is ENHRY and CDR2 is SYGVKD. The J segment lost 3 bases and the V segment lost 6 bases, leaving 7 bases of the junction unmatched. The CDR3 length is 14 residues. Repertoires were generated with immunoSEQ multiplex PCR, while TCRdb's copy carries only in-frame clones and drops some. Of tens of thousands of clones in the sample, about 83% are singletons; the top ten hold about 6.8%. Time point meaning: blood 4 weeks post-SBRT, at nephrectomy. The treatment: 15 Gy SBRT to primary tumor, nephrectomy 4 weeks later.

The source material was blood, sampled from a patient whose treatment included radiotherapy and nephrectomy. The chain recombines TRBV10-3 with TRBJ2-7; the match to TRBD1 covers 8 bases. The clonotype was recovered from a man in his 60s with renal cell carcinoma. Here the CDR3 reads CAIRPIGTGYEQYV. In DNA form, the CDR3 reads TGTGCCATCAGACCAATAGGGACAGGCTACGAGCAGTACGTC.